The 19 T cell receptor beta chains below all came from one sample that was sequenced in a study of blood T cells in healthy people across ages. A second PCR of roughly 7 to 11 cycles used a sample-barcoded 5' primer and a J-beta primer mix. In TCRdb, the 5' RACE reads were re-called with MiXCR into one record per CDR3 protein. The sample contains over 600,000 distinct CDR3 sequences, 40% to 45% of which appear only once. Sequenced input: blood. These receptors were taken from an elderly man in good health.

This clonotype turned up a few times. The chain couples TRBV12-3 or TRBV12-4 to TRBJ2-6, with D possibly being TRBD1 (6 bases). Trimming shortened V by 1 base and J by 0 bases, and 7 bases separated the two germline ends. There are 16 residues in the CDR3. CDR3 bases: TGTGCCAGCAGTTTAGGGGGGCCCTCTGGGGCCAACGTCCTGACTTTC. This gives the protein CASSLGGPSGANVLTF.

This clonotype was picked up a small number of times. This chain connects TRBV11-3 to TRBJ2-3, with 8 bases fitting TRBD1. V shed 6 bases and J 6 bases; nucleotides not matched to a gene: 8. The CDR3 length is 14 residues. Germline CDR1 SGHNT, CDR2 YENEEA. The CDR3 DNA follows: TGTGCCAGCAGTCGCAGGGGGCGGGGTGATACGCAGTATTTT. Its protein is CASSRRGRGDTQYF.

This clonotype occurred a few times. The chain joins TRBV28 to TRBJ2-7; 8 positions agree with TRBD2. This CDR3 comprises 16 residues. V was clipped by 1 base and J by 3 bases; unmatched bases: 8. Germline assignment: CDR1 MDHEN and CDR2 SYDVKM. The CDR3 sequence: CASSLSASGWLYEQYF. The CDR3 DNA reads TGTGCCAGCAGTTTATCGGCTAGCGGGTGGCTCTACGAGCAGTACTTC.

The chain is built from TRBV20-1 and TRBJ2-5; TRBD2 matches 8 bases. The CDR3 contains 15 residues. Germline V gene data show CDR1 as DFQATT and CDR2 as SNEGSKA (reference sequence). J was trimmed by 0 bases and V by 0 bases; bases with no gene match: 3. In DNA, the CDR3 is TGCAGTGCTAGAGAACCGGGGGGGCACCAAGAGACCCAGTACTTC. Its protein product is CSAREPGGHQETQYF.

V usage is TRBV20-1 and J usage is TRBJ2-1, with a possible D match to TRBD1 (6 bases). The V gene lost 1 base and the J gene lost 3 bases, with 10 bases spanning the gap. Per germline, CDR1 DFQATT and CDR2 SNEGSKA (reference sequence). CDR3 size: 14 residues. The CDR3 here is CSARATGFYNEQFF. The CDR3 nucleotides are TGCAGTGCTAGAGCTACAGGGTTCTACAATGAGCAGTTCTTC.

This clonotype was counted only a few times. The rearrangement links TRBV6-4 to TRBJ2-1, with 8 bases aligning to TRBD1. V was pared by 2 bases and J by 6 bases, with 3 bases of the junction left unmatched. This CDR3 contains 14 residues. Germline CDR1 is MRHNA and CDR2 is SNTAGT. CDR3 bases: TGTGCCAGCAGTGACCCGGACAGGGCCAATGAGCAGTTCTTC. As protein: CASSDPDRANEQFF.

The V and J genes are TRBV11-2 and TRBJ2-3; 12 nucleotides match TRBD2. Germline V gives CDR1 SGHAT, CDR2 FQNNGV. V lost 1 base, J lost 6 bases, and 5 bases stayed unmatched. The CDR3 has 16 amino acids. DNA for the CDR3: TGTGCCAGCAGCTTAGGACCTAGCGGGGGGGCCGATACGCAGTATTTT. It encodes CASSLGPSGGADTQYF. The full variable domain, completed using reference TRBV11-2 and TRBJ2-3, is EAGVAQSPRYKIIEKRQSVAFWCNPISGHATLYWYQQILGQGPKLLIQFQNNGVVDDSQLPKDRFSAERLKGVDSTLKIQPAKLEDSAVYLCASSLGPSGGADTQYFGPGTRLTVL.

As for this clonotype: Just one base apart from a much larger clone, this may be a read error. The chain links TRBV4-3 to TRBJ2-5, with D possibly TRBD1 on 6 matching bases. The CDR3 covers 16 residues. The germline CDR1 and CDR2 sequences are LGHNA and YSLEER. The CDR3 loop is CACSQDTTGFQETQYF. The CDR3 nucleotides read TGCGCCTGCAGCCAGGACACTACAGGGTTCCAAGAGACCCAGTACTTC.

V and J are TRBV20-1 and TRBJ2-5; no clear D gene. Germline V lookup: CDR1 DFQATT, CDR2 SNEGSKA (reference sequence). V gave up 6 bases and J gave up 11 bases, with 25 bases separating them. There are 14 residues in the CDR3. CDR3 amino acids: CSARTMSSYNEQYF. Written as DNA, the CDR3 is TGCAGTGCCCGAACCATGTCCTCCTACAATGAGCAGTACTTC.

This chain uses TRBV7-2 with TRBJ2-5, with D possibly TRBD1 on 5 matching bases. The V and J ends lost 4 bases and 2 bases respectively, with 5 bases between them. The CDR3 extends over 12 amino acids. The germline V gene encodes CDR1 SGHTA and CDR2 FQGNSA. As DNA, the CDR3 is TGTGCCAGCAGCTCAGGGCAAGAGACCCAGTACTTC. It codes for CASSSGQETQYF. Complete variable domain (other parts from reference TRBV7-2 and TRBJ2-5): GAGVSQSPSNKVTEKGKDVELRCDPISGHTALYWYRQSLGQGLEFLIYFQGNSAPDKSGLPSDRFSAERTGGSVSTLTIQRTQQEDSAVYLCASSSGQETQYFGPGTRLLVL.

The sample holds a few counts of this clonotype. The DNA for the CDR3 is TGTGCCAGCAGCCCGGAGGCAGGGAAAAGCTCTGGGGCCAACGTCCTGACTTTC. Translating gives CASSPEAGKSSGANVLTF. The V and J genes are TRBV2 and TRBJ2-6, with D possibly called TRBD1 or TRBD2 (5 bases each). Germline V gene lookup returns CDR1 SNHLY and CDR2 FYNNEI. The CDR3 is 18 amino acids. Trimming removed 6 bases at V and 0 bases at J, with 18 bases between.

This clonotype has a handful of counts. This chain links TRBV5-1 with TRBJ2-6; 12 positions match TRBD1. The CDR3 extends over 18 amino acids. V trimming: 0 bases; J trimming: 3 bases; junction bases outside the gene matches: 4. Germline loops: CDR1 SGHRS, CDR2 YFSETQ. The CDR3 reads CASSLAGTGGVGANVLTF. The CDR3 nucleotides are TGCGCCAGCAGCTTGGCCGGGACAGGGGGCGTTGGGGCCAACGTCCTGACTTTC.

Only one count was recorded for this clonotype. CDR3 loop: CASSHLNTGELFF. The CDR3 bases are TGTGCCAGCAGTCACCTGAACACCGGGGAGCTGTTTTTT. The V and J genes are TRBV28 and TRBJ2-2; the D is unclear. The CDR3 runs to 13 residues. V was shortened by 5 bases and J by 1 base, with 5 bases between the two germline ends. Per the germline V gene, CDR1 is MDHEN and CDR2 is SYDVKM.

V gene TRBV20-1 combines with J gene TRBJ1-5; tentative D call: TRBD1 (5 bases). CDR1 is DFQATT and CDR2 is SNEGSKA in the germline V gene (reference sequence). Trimming cost V 2 bases and J 7 bases, with 18 bases left between them. The CDR3 runs 15 residues. The CDR3 sequence is CSARPDGAKGQPQHF. The CDR3, as DNA: TGCAGTGCTAGACCCGACGGGGCGAAGGGCCAGCCCCAGCATTTT.

This clonotype was found a few times. The V and J genes are TRBV7-2 and TRBJ2-1; 8 bases map to TRBD2. Germline V lookup: CDR1 SGHTA, CDR2 FQGNSA. V lost 5 bases and J lost 2; bases outside the gene matches: 8. The CDR3 is 16 amino acids. The DNA of the CDR3 is TGTGCCAGCAGCCGAGCGGGAGCCGTAACCTACAATGAGCAGTTCTTC. It specifies CASSRAGAVTYNEQFF.

This clonotype was counted a single time. This rearrangement joins TRBV5-1 to TRBJ1-2; D might be TRBD1 (5 bases). Germline V gene lookup returns CDR1 SGHRS and CDR2 YFSETQ. CDR3 length: 16 amino acids. V was clipped by 4 bases and J by 5 bases, with 21 bases between them. DNA for the CDR3: TGCGCCAGCAGCACAACGCTCGCAGGGAGCAGTTATGGCTACACCTTC. Its protein is CASSTTLAGSSYGYTF.

The rearrangement uses TRBV6-2 or TRBV6-3 and TRBJ2-7; possibly TRBD1 for D (5 bases). Germline CDR1 is MNHEY and CDR2 is SVGEGT. The CDR3 runs 14 residues. V gave up 7 bases and J gave up 1 base, with 14 bases separating them. CDR3 region: CASKGAGWSYEQYF. CDR3 nucleotide sequence: TGTGCCAGCAAAGGCGCAGGGTGGTCCTACGAGCAGTACTTC.

Worth noting for this clonotype: A read error may explain this, as a much larger clone is one base away. The rearrangement uses TRBV3-1 and TRBJ2-5; no clear D gene. The CDR3 is 14 residues long. Trimming cost V 4 bases and J 11 bases, with 20 bases left between them. Germline CDR1 reads LGHDT; CDR2 reads YNNKEL (reference sequence). In DNA, the CDR3 is TGTGCCAGCAGCCCCGGAATTTCGGTAAATGAGCAGTACTTC. Translation: CASSPGISVNEQYF.

The genes are TRBV7-2 and TRBJ2-5, with TRBD2 identical over 7 bases. From germline, CDR1 is SGHTA and CDR2 FQGNSA. V shed 5 bases and J 11 bases; nucleotides not matched to a gene: 11. CDR3 size: 13 residues. The CDR3 DNA reads as TGTGCCAGCAGCCGTTCTGGGGGAGGGGAGCAGTACTTC. This gives the protein CASSRSGGGEQYF.